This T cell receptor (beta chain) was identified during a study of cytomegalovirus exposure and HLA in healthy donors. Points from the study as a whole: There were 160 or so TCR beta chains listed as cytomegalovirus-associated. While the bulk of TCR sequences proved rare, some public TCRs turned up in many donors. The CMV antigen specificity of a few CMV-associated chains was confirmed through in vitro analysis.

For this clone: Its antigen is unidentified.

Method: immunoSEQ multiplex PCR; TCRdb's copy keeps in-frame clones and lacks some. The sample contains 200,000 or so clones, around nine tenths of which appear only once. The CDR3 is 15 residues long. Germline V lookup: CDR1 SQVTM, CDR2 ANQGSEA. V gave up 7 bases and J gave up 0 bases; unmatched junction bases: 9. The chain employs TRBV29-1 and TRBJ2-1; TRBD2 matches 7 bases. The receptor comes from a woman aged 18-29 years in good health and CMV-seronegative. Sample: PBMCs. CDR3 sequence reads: CSACQLALSYNEQFF. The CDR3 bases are TGCAGCGCATGTCAACTAGCGCTCTCCTACAATGAGCAGTTCTTC.